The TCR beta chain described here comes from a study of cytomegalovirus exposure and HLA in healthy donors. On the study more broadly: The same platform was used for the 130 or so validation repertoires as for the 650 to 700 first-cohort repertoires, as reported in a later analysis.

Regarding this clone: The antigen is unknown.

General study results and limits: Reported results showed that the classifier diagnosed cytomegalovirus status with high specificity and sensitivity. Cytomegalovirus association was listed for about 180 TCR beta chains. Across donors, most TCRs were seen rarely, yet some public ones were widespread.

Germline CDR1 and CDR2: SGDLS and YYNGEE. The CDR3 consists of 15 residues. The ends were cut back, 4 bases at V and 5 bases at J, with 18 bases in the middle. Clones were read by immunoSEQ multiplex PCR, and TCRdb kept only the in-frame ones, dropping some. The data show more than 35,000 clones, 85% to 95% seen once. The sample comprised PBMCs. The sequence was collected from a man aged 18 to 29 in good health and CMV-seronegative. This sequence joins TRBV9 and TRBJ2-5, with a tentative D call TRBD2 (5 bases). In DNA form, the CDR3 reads TGTGCCAGCAGCCCACGATCGGCGGGTACGGAGACCCAGTACTTC. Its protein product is CASSPRSAGTETQYF.